This T cell receptor (beta chain) was obtained from a study of response to subunit inactivated influenza vaccine. Study findings and constraints: Few new T cells, the authors suggested, are recruited by each seasonal influenza vaccination.

This CDR3 spans 11 amino acids. Trimming cost V 6 bases and J 2 bases, with 7 bases left between them. CDR1 and CDR2 from the germline V gene are GTSNPN and SVGIG (reference sequence). This clonotype was recorded only once. Its specificity is unknown. TCRdb reprocessed the RT-PCR reads via MiXCR and lists one record per CDR3 protein. Found here are 500,000 to 650,000 distinct CDR3 sequences, around 8% of them singletons; the top ten hold 13%. The source material was PBMCs from blood, sampled roughly 24 months after vaccination. This chain uses TRBV30 with TRBJ1-2, with TRBD1 as a possible D gene (5 bases). The clonotype originates from a man aged 45 to 70 who received an inactivated influenza vaccine. In nucleotides, the CDR3 is TGTGCCTGCGGGGGGAACTATGGCTACACCTTC. Protein product: CACGGNYGYTF.